One sample yielded the 21 T cell receptor beta chains listed below, sequenced in a study of blood T cell repertoires in COVID-19. Clones were sequenced by immunoSEQ multiplex PCR, and TCRdb holds only the in-frame ones, with some missing. The profile shows around 89,000 clones, 80% to 90% of them singletons. Sequencing was carried out using peripheral blood. The receptors originated from a middle-aged man with acute or convalescent COVID-19.

The sample holds one count of this clone. The chain is built from TRBV3-1 (or the pseudogene TRBV3-2) and TRBJ1-6, with D maybe TRBD1 (5 bases). There are 15 residues in the CDR3. The V gene's germline CDR1 is LGHDT and CDR2 YNNKEL (reference sequence). The ends were cut back, 4 bases at V and 7 bases at J, with 14 bases in the middle. CDR3 sequence reads: CASSPQESQNSPLHF. In nucleotides, the CDR3 is TGTGCCAGCAGCCCACAGGAGAGCCAAAATTCACCCCTCCACTTT.

V gene TRBV19 combines with J gene TRBJ2-5, with 12 bases that match TRBD1. J was trimmed by 4 bases and V by 3 bases; bases with no gene match: 3. The V gene's germline CDR1 is LNHDA and CDR2 SQIVND (reference sequence). CDR3 size: 15 residues. Here the CDR3 DNA reads TGTGCCAGTAGTATCGGGACAGGGGGCGGAGAGACCCAGTACTTC. Protein product: CASSIGTGGGETQYF.

The chain employs TRBV28 and TRBJ1-3; D is unresolved. The V end lost 5 bases, the J end lost 0 bases, and 11 bases lay between the germline ends. Germline CDR1 reads MDHEN; CDR2 reads SYDVKM. The CDR3 covers 15 residues. In DNA form, the CDR3 reads TGTGCCAGCAGTATCCTCCGGGGCTCTGGAAACACCATATATTTT. Its translation: CASSILRGSGNTIYF.

V is TRBV5-5 and J is TRBJ1-5; a possible D gene is TRBD1 (6 bases). The germline V and J ends were trimmed by 2 bases and 0 bases, with 9 bases remaining between them. The V gene's germline CDR1 is SGHKS and CDR2 YYEKEE (reference sequence). CDR3 size: 15 residues. The CDR3 loop is CASSLQGYSNQPQHF. The CDR3 DNA follows: TGTGCCAGCAGCTTACAGGGTTATAGCAATCAGCCCCAGCATTTT. Full variable domain (remainder filled in from reference TRBV5-5 and TRBJ1-5): DAGVTQSPTHLIKTRGQQVTLRCSPISGHKSVSWYQQVLGQGPQFIFQYYEKEERGRGNFPDRFSARQFPNYSSELNVNALLLGDSALYLCASSLQGYSNQPQHFGDGTRLSIL.

This sequence joins TRBV2 and TRBJ1-2; tentative D call: TRBD1 (6 bases). Germline V CDR1 and CDR2: SNHLY, FYNNEI. The CDR3 runs to 13 residues. The germline V and J ends were trimmed by 6 bases and 4 bases, with 12 bases remaining between them. The CDR3 loop reads CASSPGQFYGYTF. The CDR3 nucleotides are TGTGCCAGCAGCCCCGGACAGTTCTATGGCTACACCTTC.

This clone has a handful of counts. The chain carries TRBV25-1 and TRBJ1-2; 7 bases align to TRBD1. Germline V gene lookup returns CDR1 MGHDK and CDR2 SYGVNS. Trimming took 8 bases from V and 4 from J; bases not matched to a gene: 10. The length of the CDR3 is 14 residues. CDR3 residues: CASQPPGQSYGYTF. CDR3 DNA sequence: TGTGCCAGCCAACCTCCGGGACAGAGCTATGGCTACACCTTC.

V gene TRBV18 combines with J gene TRBJ2-2; the D gene is possibly TRBD2 (5 bases). V dropped 4 bases and J dropped 4 bases, with 19 bases sitting between them. Per the germline V gene, CDR1 is KGHSH and CDR2 is LQKENI. The CDR3 sequence is 17 residues long. This CDR3 is CASSRRSAVGSTGELFF. CDR3 in DNA: TGTGCCAGCTCACGTCGGTCTGCGGTGGGGAGCACCGGGGAGCTGTTTTTT.

The rearrangement joins TRBV7-9 to TRBJ2-6, with D unclear. Trimming pared 5 bases from V and 3 bases from J, leaving 8 bases between. Looked up from germline, CDR1 is SEHNR and CDR2 is FQNEAQ (reference sequence). The CDR3 covers 14 residues. For the CDR3, the DNA is TGTGCCAGCAGCGAACCACTTGGGGCCAACGTCCTGACTTTC. It is translated as CASSEPLGANVLTF.

V gene TRBV28 combines with J gene TRBJ1-2; tentatively, D is TRBD1 (5 bases). Germline lookup yields CDR1 MDHEN and CDR2 SYDVKM. The CDR3 runs to 15 residues. Trimming shortened V by 4 bases and J by 3 bases, and 15 bases separated the two germline ends. This CDR3 reads CASSSHPRGDYGYTF. In DNA, the CDR3 is TGTGCCAGCAGTTCCCACCCGCGGGGGGACTATGGCTACACCTTC.

The chain is built from TRBV30 and TRBJ2-3, with D tentatively TRBD1 (6 bases). Germline V gene lookup returns CDR1 GTSNPN and CDR2 SVGIG (reference sequence). Deletions cut 8 bases from V and 0 bases from J, with 24 bases between. CDR3 length equals 17 residues. The CDR3 DNA reads as TGTGCCGGAACCACAGGGTATAGGGTCAGGAGCACAGATACGCAGTATTTT. This sequence encodes CAGTTGYRVRSTDTQYF.

The genes are TRBV6-1 and TRBJ1-5, with D maybe TRBD1 (6 bases). Trimming took off 2 bases at V and 2 bases at J, with 13 bases between the two ends. Germline V gene sequence: CDR1 MNHNS, CDR2 SASEGT. The CDR3 is made up of 16 amino acids. The CDR3 DNA follows: TGTGCCAGCAGTGAATGGTGGGGGGGCGGCAATCAGCCCCAGCATTTT. Translation: CASSEWWGGGNQPQHF.

V and J are TRBV10-3 and TRBJ1-2, with 8 bases identical to TRBD1. The V gene end was trimmed by 5 bases and the J gene end by 13 bases; junction bases not matched to a gene: 15. CDR3 length equals 14 residues. CDR1 is ENHRY and CDR2 is SYGVKD in the germline V gene. The CDR3 spells CAISPTYDQGAFTF. CDR3 DNA: TGTGCCATCAGTCCGACCTATGACCAGGGGGCTTTCACCTTC.

The chain links TRBV5-1 to TRBJ2-1; TRBD2 agrees at 7 bases. From germline, CDR1 is SGHRS and CDR2 YFSETQ. V shed 4 bases and J 10 bases; nucleotides not matched to a gene: 14. CDR3 length: 15 amino acids. CDR3 in DNA: TGCGCCAGCAGCGTCGGGACTACGAGGGCGGAGGAGCAGTTCTTC. This codes for CASSVGTTRAEEQFF. Drawing the rest from reference TRBV5-1 and TRBJ2-1, the complete variable domain is KAGVTQTPRYLIKTRGQQVTLSCSPISGHRSVSWYQQTPGQGLQFLFEYFSETQRNKGNFPGRFSGRQFSNSRSEMNVSTLELGDSALYLCASSVGTTRAEEQFFGPGTRLTVL.

The J gene is TRBJ1-4, the V gene TRBV5-4; D not certain. Germline V lookup: CDR1 SGHNT, CDR2 YYREEE (reference sequence). Trimming took off 4 bases at V and 0 bases at J, with 10 bases between the two ends. The CDR3 covers 15 residues. DNA of the CDR3: TGTGCCAGCAGCCTAACGAGTGCAACTAATGAAAAACTGTTTTTT. This translates into CASSLTSATNEKLFF.

This chain links TRBV2 with TRBJ2-3, with TRBD2 identical over 11 bases. The ends lost 6 bases at V and 3 bases at J; junction bases unmatched: 5. Germline V gene data show CDR1 as SNHLY and CDR2 as FYNNEI. CDR3 length equals 15 residues. CDR3 amino acids: CASRLAGEPTDTQYF. CDR3 nucleotide sequence: TGTGCCAGCAGACTAGCGGGGGAACCTACAGATACGCAGTATTTT.

The chain has TRBV5-4 and TRBJ2-1; D remains ambiguous. Deletions cut 0 bases from V and 9 bases from J, with 16 bases between. This CDR3 contains 15 residues. Germline-derived CDR1 and CDR2 are SGHNT and YYREEE (reference sequence). The CDR3 here is CASSLDLRSPSEQFF. DNA of the CDR3: TGTGCCAGCAGCTTGGATCTCCGCTCCCCCAGTGAGCAGTTCTTC.

This chain connects TRBV30 to TRBJ1-5; tentatively, D is TRBD1 (6 bases). Per the germline V gene, CDR1 is GTSNPN and CDR2 is SVGIG (reference sequence). V dropped 3 bases and J dropped 4 bases, with 13 bases sitting between them. The CDR3 consists of 14 residues. CDR3 residues: CAWRGAAINQPQHF. In nucleotides, the CDR3 is TGTGCCTGGAGGGGGGCTGCGATAAATCAGCCCCAGCATTTT.

This clone was observed a single time. The rearrangement links TRBV5-1 to TRBJ2-7; D is perhaps TRBD2 (6 bases). Germline V gene sequence: CDR1 SGHRS, CDR2 YFSETQ. The ends were cut back, 3 bases at V and 3 bases at J, with 13 bases in the middle. The CDR3 contains 14 residues. The CDR3 sequence is CASSSRVGGYEQYF. The DNA for the CDR3 is TGCGCCAGCAGCTCAAGGGTGGGGGGCTACGAGCAGTACTTC.

The chain joins TRBV5-1 to TRBJ2-3, with TRBD2 as a possible D gene (5 bases). V was clipped by 3 bases and J by 2 bases, with 13 bases between them. Germline CDR1 reads SGHRS; CDR2 reads YFSETQ. The length of the CDR3 is 15 residues. Here the CDR3 reads CASSWTGVDTDTQYF. The CDR3 DNA is TGCGCCAGCAGCTGGACTGGGGTCGACACAGATACGCAGTATTTT.

V gene TRBV6-5 combines with J gene TRBJ1-5; D remains ambiguous. Germline lookup yields CDR1 MNHEY and CDR2 SVGAGI. V shed 6 bases and J shed 0 bases, with 12 bases lying between them. The CDR3 loop spans 15 amino acids. CDR3 nucleotide sequence: TGTGCCAGCAGCAGGACGGGAGATAGCAATCAGCCCCAGCATTTT. It encodes CASSRTGDSNQPQHF.

This clone appeared a few times. The V call is TRBV5-1, the J call TRBJ1-2; D is uncertain. The CDR3 consists of 15 residues. CDR1 is SGHRS, CDR2 YFSETQ, per germline. V lost 0 bases, J lost 4 bases, and 13 bases lay in between. CDR3 coding DNA: TGCGCCAGCAGCTTGGCGACTGGAAAAAGCTATGGCTACACCTTC. Amino acid sequence: CASSLATGKSYGYTF.